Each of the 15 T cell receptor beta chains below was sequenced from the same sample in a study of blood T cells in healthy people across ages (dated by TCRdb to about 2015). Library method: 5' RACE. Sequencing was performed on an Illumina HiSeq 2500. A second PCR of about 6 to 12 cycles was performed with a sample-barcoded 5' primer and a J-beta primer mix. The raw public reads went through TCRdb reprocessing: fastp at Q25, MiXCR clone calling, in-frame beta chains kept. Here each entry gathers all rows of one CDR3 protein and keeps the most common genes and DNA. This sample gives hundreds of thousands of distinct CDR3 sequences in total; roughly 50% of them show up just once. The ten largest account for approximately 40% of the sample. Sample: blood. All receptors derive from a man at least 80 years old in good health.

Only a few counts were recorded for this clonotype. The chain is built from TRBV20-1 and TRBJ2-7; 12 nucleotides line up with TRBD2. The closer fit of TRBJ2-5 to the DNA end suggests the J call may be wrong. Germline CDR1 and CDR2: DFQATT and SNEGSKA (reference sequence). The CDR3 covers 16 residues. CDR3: CSAPTRLAGVRETQYF. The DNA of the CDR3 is TGCAGTGCTCCTACCCGACTAGCGGGAGTCCGGGAGACCCAGTACTTC.

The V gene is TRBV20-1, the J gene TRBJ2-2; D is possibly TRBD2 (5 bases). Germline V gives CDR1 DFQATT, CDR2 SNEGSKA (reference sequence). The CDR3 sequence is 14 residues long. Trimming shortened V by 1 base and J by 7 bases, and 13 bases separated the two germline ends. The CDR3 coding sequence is TGCAGTGCTAGAGTGAACCTAGCCAGCGGGGAGCTGTTTTTT. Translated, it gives CSARVNLASGELFF.

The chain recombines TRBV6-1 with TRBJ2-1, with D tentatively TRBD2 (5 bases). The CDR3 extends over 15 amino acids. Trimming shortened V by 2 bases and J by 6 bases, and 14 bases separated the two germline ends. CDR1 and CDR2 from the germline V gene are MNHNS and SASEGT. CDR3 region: CASSETDYSSNEQFF. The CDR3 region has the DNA TGTGCCAGCAGTGAAACCGACTATAGCTCCAATGAGCAGTTCTTC.

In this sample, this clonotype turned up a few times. CDR3 in amino acids: CASSPRLAGVGRYAYF. Written as DNA, the CDR3 is TGTGCCAGCAGTCCGCGACTAGCGGGAGTTGGCAGATACGCGTATTTT. The rearrangement links TRBV12-3 or TRBV12-4 to TRBJ2-3; 12 bases line up with TRBD2. V lost 5 bases to trimming and J lost 14 bases; unmatched junction nucleotides: 17. The CDR3 length is 16 residues.

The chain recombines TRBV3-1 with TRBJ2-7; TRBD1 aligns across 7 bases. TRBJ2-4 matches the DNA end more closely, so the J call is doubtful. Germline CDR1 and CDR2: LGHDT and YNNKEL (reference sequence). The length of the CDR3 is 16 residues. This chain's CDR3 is CASSPRTGAGLDIQYF. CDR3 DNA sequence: TGTGCCAGCAGCCCTCGAACAGGGGCAGGGTTGGACATTCAGTACTTC.

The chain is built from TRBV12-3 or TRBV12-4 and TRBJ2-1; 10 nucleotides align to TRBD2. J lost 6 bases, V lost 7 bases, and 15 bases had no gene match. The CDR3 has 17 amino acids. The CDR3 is CASNTGRLAGALNEQFF. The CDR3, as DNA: TGTGCCAGCAATACTGGTCGTCTAGCGGGAGCCCTCAATGAGCAGTTCTTC.

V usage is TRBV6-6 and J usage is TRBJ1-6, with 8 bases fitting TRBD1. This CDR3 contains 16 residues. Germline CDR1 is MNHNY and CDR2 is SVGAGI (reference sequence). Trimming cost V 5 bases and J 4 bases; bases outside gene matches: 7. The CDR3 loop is CASSRDRPSYNSPLHF. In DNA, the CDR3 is TGTGCCAGCAGTAGGGACAGGCCTTCATATAATTCACCCCTCCACTTT.

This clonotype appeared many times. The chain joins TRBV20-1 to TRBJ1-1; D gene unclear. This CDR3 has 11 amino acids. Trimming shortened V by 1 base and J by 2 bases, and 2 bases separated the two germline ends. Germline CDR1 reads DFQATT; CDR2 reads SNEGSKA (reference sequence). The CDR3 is CSARVNTEAFF. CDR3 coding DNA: TGCAGTGCTAGAGTTAACACTGAAGCTTTCTTT.

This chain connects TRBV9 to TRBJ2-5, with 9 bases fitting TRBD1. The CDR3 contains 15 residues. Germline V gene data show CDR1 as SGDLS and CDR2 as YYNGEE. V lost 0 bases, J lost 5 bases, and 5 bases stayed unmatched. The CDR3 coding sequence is TGTGCCAGCAGCGTAGTGGGACAGGGATCGGAGACCCAGTACTTC. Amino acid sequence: CASSVVGQGSETQYF.

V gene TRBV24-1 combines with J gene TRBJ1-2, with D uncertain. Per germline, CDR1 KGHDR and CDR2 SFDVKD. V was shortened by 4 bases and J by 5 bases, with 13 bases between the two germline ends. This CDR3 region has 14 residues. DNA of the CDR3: TGTGCCACCAGTGACCGCGGCGGGGAGTATGGCTACACCTTC. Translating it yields CATSDRGGEYGYTF.

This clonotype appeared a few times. The CDR3 DNA sequence: TGCAGTGCCCGTACTAGCGGGAGGGCCTTCGAGCAGTACTTC. Its translation: CSARTSGRAFEQYF. This chain links TRBV20-1 with TRBJ2-7, with 13 bases matching TRBD2. This CDR3 region has 14 residues. CDR1 is DFQATT and CDR2 is SNEGSKA in the germline V gene (reference sequence). The trim removed 6 bases at V and 6 bases at J, leaving 8 bases unmatched.

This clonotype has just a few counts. CDR3 coding DNA: TGCAGTGCTAGAGATCCACGGGACAGGACAATGGGCTACACCTTC. It yields the protein CSARDPRDRTMGYTF. The chain carries TRBV20-1 and TRBJ1-2; 8 bases are a match to TRBD1. Germline CDR1 and CDR2: DFQATT and SNEGSKA (reference sequence). The CDR3 contains 15 residues. V lost 0 bases and J lost 8; bases outside the gene matches: 11.

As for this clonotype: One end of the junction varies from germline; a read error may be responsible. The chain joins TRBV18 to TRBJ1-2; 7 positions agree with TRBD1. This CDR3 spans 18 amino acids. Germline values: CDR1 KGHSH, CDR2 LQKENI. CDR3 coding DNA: TGTGCCAGCTCATTCGCGGGACAGCAACCCAATCTCAACTACGGCTACACCTTC. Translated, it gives CASSFAGQQPNLNYGYTF.

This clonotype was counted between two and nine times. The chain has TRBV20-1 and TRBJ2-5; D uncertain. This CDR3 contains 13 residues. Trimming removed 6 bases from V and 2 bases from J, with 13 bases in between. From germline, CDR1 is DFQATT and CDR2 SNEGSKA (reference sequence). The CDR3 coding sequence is TGCAGTGCCCTGGTCGCTAAACAAGAGACCCAGTACTTC. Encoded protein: CSALVAKQETQYF.

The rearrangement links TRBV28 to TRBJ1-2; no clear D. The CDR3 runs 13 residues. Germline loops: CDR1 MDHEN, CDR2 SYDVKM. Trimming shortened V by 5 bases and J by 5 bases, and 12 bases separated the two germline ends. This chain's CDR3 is CASSPPDGYGYTF. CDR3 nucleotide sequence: TGTGCCAGCAGTCCCCCGGACGGATATGGCTACACCTTC.